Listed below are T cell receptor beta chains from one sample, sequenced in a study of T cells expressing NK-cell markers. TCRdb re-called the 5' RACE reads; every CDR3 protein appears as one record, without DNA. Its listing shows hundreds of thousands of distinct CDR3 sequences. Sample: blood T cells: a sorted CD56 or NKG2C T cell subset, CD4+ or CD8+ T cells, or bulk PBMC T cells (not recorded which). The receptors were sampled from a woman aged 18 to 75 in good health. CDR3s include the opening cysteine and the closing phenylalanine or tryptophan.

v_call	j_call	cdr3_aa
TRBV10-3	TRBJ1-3	CAITSARNTIYF
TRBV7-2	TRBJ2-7	CASSQKGYEQYF
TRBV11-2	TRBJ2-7	CASSSDGGNHDEQYF
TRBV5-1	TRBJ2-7	CASSLDRVVDEQYF
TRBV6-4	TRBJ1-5	CASSPTGSLSQGPYSNQPQHF
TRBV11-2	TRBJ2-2	CASSLNPAGGPRTGELFF
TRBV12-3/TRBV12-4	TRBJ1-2	CASSLGVPYGYTF
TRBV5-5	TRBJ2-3	CASRVRGGESTDTQYF
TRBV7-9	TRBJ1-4	CASSLALSGTANEKLFF
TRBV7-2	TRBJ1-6	CASRLSPRGGSPLHF
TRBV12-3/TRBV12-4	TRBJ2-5	CASSFGSGAGETQYF
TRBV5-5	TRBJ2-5	CASSPGQVVQETQYF
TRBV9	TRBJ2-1	CASSVAPDFYNEQFF
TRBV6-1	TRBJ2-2	CASRRGETGELFF
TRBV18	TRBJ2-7	CASSPGLLSYEQYF
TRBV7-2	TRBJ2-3	CASRLGRSTDTQYF